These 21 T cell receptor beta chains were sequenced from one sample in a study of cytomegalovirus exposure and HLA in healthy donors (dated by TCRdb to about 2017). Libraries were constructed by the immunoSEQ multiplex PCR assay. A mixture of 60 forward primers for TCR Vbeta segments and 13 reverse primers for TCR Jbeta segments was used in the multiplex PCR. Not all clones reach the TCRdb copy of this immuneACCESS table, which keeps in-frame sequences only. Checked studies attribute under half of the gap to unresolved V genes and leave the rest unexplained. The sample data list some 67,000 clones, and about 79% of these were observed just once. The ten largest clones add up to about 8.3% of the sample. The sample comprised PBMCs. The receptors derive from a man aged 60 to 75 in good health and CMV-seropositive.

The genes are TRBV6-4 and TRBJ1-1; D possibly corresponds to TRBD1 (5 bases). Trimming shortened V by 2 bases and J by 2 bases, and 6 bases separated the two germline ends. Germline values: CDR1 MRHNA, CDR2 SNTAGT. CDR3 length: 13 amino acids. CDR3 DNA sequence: TGTGCCAGCAGTGACACAGGTAACACTGAAGCTTTCTTT. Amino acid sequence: CASSDTGNTEAFF.

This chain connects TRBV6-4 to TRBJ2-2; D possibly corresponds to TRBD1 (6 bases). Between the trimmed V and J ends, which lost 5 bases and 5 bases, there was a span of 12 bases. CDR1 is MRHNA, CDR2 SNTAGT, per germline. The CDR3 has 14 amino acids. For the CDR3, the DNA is TGTGCCAGCAGTCGGGACCAGGGGACCGGGGAGCTGTTTTTT. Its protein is CASSRDQGTGELFF.

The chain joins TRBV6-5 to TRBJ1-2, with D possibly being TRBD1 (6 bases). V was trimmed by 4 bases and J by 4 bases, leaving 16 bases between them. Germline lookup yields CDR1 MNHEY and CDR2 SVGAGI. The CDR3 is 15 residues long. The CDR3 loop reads CASSFDGGPVYGYTF. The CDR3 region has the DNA TGTGCCAGCAGTTTCGACGGGGGGCCGGTCTATGGCTACACCTTC.

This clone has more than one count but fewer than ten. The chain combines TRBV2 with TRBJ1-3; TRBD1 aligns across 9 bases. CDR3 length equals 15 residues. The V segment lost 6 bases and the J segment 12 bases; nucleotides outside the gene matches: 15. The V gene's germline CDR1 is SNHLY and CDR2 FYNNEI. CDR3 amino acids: CASRQGQGFGNDIYF. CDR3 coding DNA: TGTGCCAGCAGGCAAGGACAGGGGTTTGGAAACGACATATATTTT.

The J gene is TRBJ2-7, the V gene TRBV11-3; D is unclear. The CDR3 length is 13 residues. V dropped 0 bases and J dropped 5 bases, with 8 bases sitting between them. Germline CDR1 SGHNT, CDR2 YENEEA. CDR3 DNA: TGTGCCAGCAGCTTAGATCCACGGGACGAGCAGTACTTC. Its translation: CASSLDPRDEQYF.

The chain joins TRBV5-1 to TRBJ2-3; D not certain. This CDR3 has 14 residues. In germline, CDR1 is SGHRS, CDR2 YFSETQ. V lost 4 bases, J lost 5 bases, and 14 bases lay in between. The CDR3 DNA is TGCGCCAGCAGCGTCGAGGTTTTGGGAGATACGCAGTATTTT. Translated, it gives CASSVEVLGDTQYF.

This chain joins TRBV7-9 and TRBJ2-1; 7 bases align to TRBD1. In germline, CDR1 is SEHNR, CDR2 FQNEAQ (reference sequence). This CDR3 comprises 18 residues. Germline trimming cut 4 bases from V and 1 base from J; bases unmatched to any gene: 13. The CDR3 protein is CASSSRGGGRASYNEQFF. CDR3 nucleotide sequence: TGTGCCAGCAGCTCCCGAGGGGGCGGCAGAGCTTCCTACAATGAGCAGTTCTTC.

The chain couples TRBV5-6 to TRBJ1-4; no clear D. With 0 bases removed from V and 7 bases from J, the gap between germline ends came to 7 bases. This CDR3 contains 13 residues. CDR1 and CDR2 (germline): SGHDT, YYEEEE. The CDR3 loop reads CASSLGAFEKLFF. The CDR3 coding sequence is TGTGCCAGCAGCTTGGGGGCTTTTGAAAAACTGTTTTTT. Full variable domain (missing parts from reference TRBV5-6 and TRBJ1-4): DAGVTQSPTHLIKTRGQQVTLRCSPKSGHDTVSWYQQALGQGPQFIFQYYEEEERQRGNFPDRFSGHQFPNYSSELNVNALLLGDSALYLCASSLGAFEKLFFGSGTQLSVL.

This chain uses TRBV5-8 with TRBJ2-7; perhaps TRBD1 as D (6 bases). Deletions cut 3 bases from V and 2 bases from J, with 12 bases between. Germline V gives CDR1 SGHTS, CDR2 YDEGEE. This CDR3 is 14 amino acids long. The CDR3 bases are TGTGCCAGCAGCTCACAGGGTTATCCCTACGAGCAGTACTTC. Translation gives CASSSQGYPYEQYF.

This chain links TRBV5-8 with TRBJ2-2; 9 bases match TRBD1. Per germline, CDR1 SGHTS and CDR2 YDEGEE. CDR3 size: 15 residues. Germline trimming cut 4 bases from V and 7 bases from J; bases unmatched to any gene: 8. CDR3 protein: CASSGGQGRSGELFF. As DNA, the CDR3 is TGTGCCAGCAGCGGGGGACAGGGACGTAGCGGGGAGCTGTTTTTT.

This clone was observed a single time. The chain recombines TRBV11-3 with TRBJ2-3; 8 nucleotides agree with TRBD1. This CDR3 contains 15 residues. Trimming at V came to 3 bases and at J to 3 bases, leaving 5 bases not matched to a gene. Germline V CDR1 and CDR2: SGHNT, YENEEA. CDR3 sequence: CASSFGQGATDTQYF. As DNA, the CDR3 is TGTGCCAGCAGCTTTGGACAGGGAGCTACAGATACGCAGTATTTT.

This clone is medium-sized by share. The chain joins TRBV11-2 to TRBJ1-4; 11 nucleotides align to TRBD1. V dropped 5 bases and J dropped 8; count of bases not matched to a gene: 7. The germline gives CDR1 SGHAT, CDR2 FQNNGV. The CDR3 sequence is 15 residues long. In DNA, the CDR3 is TGTGCCAGCAGCCTCTGGACAGGGGGCAGGGAAAAACTGTTTTTT. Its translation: CASSLWTGGREKLFF.

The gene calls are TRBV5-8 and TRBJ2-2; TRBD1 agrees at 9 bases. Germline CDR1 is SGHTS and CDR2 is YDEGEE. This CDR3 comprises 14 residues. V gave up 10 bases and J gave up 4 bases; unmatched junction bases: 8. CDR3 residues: CADSTGGFTGELFF. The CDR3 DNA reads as TGTGCCGATAGTACAGGGGGCTTCACCGGGGAGCTGTTTTTT.

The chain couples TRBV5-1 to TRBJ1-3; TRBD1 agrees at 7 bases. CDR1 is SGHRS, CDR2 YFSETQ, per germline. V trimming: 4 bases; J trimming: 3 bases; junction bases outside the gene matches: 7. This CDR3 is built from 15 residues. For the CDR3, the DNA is TGCGCCAGCAGCCCGGGACAGACTTTTGGAAACACCATATATTTT. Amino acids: CASSPGQTFGNTIYF.

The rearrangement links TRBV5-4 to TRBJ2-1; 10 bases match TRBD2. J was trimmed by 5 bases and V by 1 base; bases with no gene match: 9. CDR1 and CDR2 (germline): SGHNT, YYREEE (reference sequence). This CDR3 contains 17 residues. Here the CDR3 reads CASSLISLAGDDNEQFF. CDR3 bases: TGTGCCAGCAGCTTGATTAGTCTAGCGGGAGACGACAATGAGCAGTTCTTC.

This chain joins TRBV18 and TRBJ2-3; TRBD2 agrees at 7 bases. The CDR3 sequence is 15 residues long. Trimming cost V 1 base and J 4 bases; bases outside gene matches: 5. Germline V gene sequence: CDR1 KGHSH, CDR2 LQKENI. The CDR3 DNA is TGTGCCAGCTCACCACGGGAGGGCCGGGCAGATACGCAGTATTTT. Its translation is CASSPREGRADTQYF.

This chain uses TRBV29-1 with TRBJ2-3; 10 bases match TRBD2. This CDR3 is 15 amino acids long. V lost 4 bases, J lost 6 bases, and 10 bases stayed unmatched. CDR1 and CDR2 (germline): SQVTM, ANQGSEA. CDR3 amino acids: CSVAGVAGGSDTQYF. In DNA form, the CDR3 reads TGCAGCGTTGCCGGGGTAGCGGGAGGTTCGGATACGCAGTATTTT.

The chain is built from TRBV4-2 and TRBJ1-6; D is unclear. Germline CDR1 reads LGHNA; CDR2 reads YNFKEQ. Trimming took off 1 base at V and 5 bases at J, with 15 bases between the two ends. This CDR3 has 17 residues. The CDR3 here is CASSQVRAGGNNSPLHF. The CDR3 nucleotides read TGTGCCAGCAGCCAAGTAAGGGCGGGCGGTAATAATTCACCCCTCCACTTT.

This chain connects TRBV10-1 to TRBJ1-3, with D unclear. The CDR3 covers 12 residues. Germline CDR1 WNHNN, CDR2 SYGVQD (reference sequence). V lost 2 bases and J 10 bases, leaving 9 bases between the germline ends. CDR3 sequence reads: CASSEDLRTIYF. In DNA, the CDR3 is TGCGCCAGCAGTGAGGATCTAAGAACCATATATTTT.

The CDR3 DNA is TGTGCCAGCAGCCGTAGACAGGACACTGAAGCTTTCTTT. This translates into CASSRRQDTEAFF. The chain has TRBV7-6 and TRBJ1-1, with TRBD1 as a possible D gene (6 bases). V lost 5 bases, J lost 3 bases, and 10 bases lay in between. There are 13 residues in the CDR3. From germline, CDR1 is SGHVS and CDR2 FNYEAQ.

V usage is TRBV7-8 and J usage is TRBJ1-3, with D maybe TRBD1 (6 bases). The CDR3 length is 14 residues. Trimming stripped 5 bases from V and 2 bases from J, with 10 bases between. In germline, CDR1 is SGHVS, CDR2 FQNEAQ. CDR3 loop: CASSPGVAGNTIYF. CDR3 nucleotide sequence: TGTGCCAGCAGCCCAGGGGTGGCTGGAAACACCATATATTTT.